What follows are 5 T cell receptor beta chains derived from one specimen sequenced in a study of PD-1 blockade in classical Hodgkin lymphoma (dated by TCRdb to about 2020). The time point label for this specimen denotes: cycle 4 day 1 (C4D1), after five to seven weeks of nivolumab. All trial patients had relapsed after autologous stem cell transplantation, with cohorts A, B and C differing in prior brentuximab vedotin exposure. The library came from the immunoSEQ multiplex PCR assay. TCRdb mirrors the immuneACCESS table, restricted to in-frame sequences. Some clones are absent from its copies; in checked studies, under half trace to an unresolved V gene, and the reason for the others is unknown. The sample yields about 64,000 clones; about 89% were counted once. Of the sample, 10% is held by the ten largest clones. The sequencing here drew on peripheral blood mononuclear cells (PBMCs), taken before the fourth cycle of nivolumab. The receptors come from a human donor with classical Hodgkin lymphoma.

This chain uses TRBV10-3 with TRBJ2-7, with 7 bases identical to TRBD1. This CDR3 is 14 amino acids long. Germline V gene lookup returns CDR1 ENHRY and CDR2 SYGVKD. V was pared by 8 bases and J by 0 bases, with 7 bases of the junction left unmatched. CDR3 sequence reads: CAIQVRTGSYEQYF. CDR3 DNA sequence: TGTGCCATCCAGGTGCGGACAGGCTCCTACGAGCAGTACTTC.

CDR3 amino acids: CAWNRDLTNEKLFF. In DNA form, the CDR3 reads TGTGCCTGGAACCGGGACCTCACTAATGAAAAACTGTTTTTT. The chain employs TRBV30 and TRBJ1-4, with D maybe TRBD1 (5 bases). CDR1 and CDR2 from the germline V gene are GTSNPN and SVGIG (reference sequence). Between the trimmed V and J ends, which lost 4 bases and 2 bases, there was a span of 11 bases. This CDR3 has 14 amino acids.

The V and J genes are TRBV11-2 and TRBJ2-4; D remains ambiguous. The CDR3 sequence is 15 residues long. V was clipped by 0 bases and J by 5 bases, with 11 bases between them. Germline V gene lookup returns CDR1 SGHAT and CDR2 FQNNGV. In DNA form, the CDR3 reads TGTGCCAGCAGCTTAGACGTTTTCGCTCAAAACATTCAGTACTTC. Amino acids: CASSLDVFAQNIQYF.

The J gene is TRBJ2-2, the V gene TRBV23-1; TRBD1 matches at 7 bases. TRBV23-1 carries the ORF label, with uncertain function. The CDR3 is 16 residues long. The V segment lost 6 bases and the J segment 7 bases; nucleotides outside the gene matches: 14. The chain's CDR3 is CASSPHRGDTLGELFF. The CDR3 DNA sequence: TGCGCCAGCAGCCCACACAGGGGCGATACGCTCGGGGAGCTGTTTTTT.

The DNA of the CDR3 is TGCGCCAGCAGCTTACAGGAAATTGTGGAGACCCAGTACTTC. It specifies CASSLQEIVETQYF. The rearrangement uses TRBV5-1 and TRBJ2-5; TRBD1 is a possible D gene (5 bases). CDR3 length equals 14 residues. Trimming left V 2 bases short and J 5 bases short, with 13 bases between. Per the germline V gene, CDR1 is SGHRS and CDR2 is YFSETQ.